Below, 13 T cell receptor beta chains from the same sample are listed, as sequenced in a study of T cell responses to AZD1222 COVID-19 vaccine. Sequencing used immunoSEQ multiplex PCR; TCRdb keeps in-frame clones, though not all of them. The data contain 150,000 to 200,000 clones, more than 90% of them singletons. Sequenced material: peripheral blood, taken 28 days after the second dose of the MenACWY control vaccine. These receptors all come from an adult who received the MenACWY meningococcal vaccine as a control.

J is TRBJ1-1 and V is TRBV9; 9 positions match TRBD1. V lost 4 bases to trimming and J lost 4 bases; unmatched junction nucleotides: 5. Germline CDR1 and CDR2: SGDLS and YYNGEE. The CDR3 has 14 residues. Here the CDR3 DNA reads TGTGCCAGCAGCATGGGACAGGGAGGCACTGAAGCTTTCTTT. The encoded protein is CASSMGQGGTEAFF.

This sequence joins TRBV18 and TRBJ1-6; 8 bases are a match to TRBD1. The CDR3 extends over 15 amino acids. The J segment lost 5 bases and the V segment lost 1 base, leaving 1 base of the junction unmatched. The germline V gene encodes CDR1 KGHSH and CDR2 LQKENI. CDR3 sequence (DNA): TGTGCCAGCTCACCACGGACAGGGAATAATTCACCCCTCCACTTT. As protein: CASSPRTGNNSPLHF.

V and J are TRBV28 and TRBJ2-7; D unresolved. The germline gives CDR1 MDHEN, CDR2 SYDVKM. The V end was cut by 2 bases, the J end by 4 bases, with 6 bases between. This CDR3 is built from 12 residues. Written as DNA, the CDR3 is TGTGCCAGCAGTTTAGCAGCATACGAGCAGTACTTC. Its translation is CASSLAAYEQYF.

V gene TRBV6-5 combines with J gene TRBJ2-7, with 9 bases that match TRBD1. J lost 3 bases, V lost 6 bases, and 9 bases had no gene match. From germline, CDR1 is MNHEY and CDR2 SVGAGI. The length of the CDR3 is 15 residues. CDR3 bases: TGTGCCAGCAGGGCCGAGAGGACAGGGGTCTACGAGCAGTACTTC. Translating gives CASRAERTGVYEQYF.

V usage is TRBV6-2 or TRBV6-3 and J usage is TRBJ2-7, with 11 bases fitting TRBD2. This CDR3 contains 14 residues. V lost 6 bases and J lost 4; bases outside the gene matches: 5. Germline lookup yields CDR1 MNHEY and CDR2 SVGEGT. The DNA of the CDR3 is TGTGCCAGCAGACCTAGCGGGAGGAAATACGAGCAGTACTTC. Its translation: CASRPSGRKYEQYF.

This chain uses TRBV9 with TRBJ2-7, with 7 positions matching TRBD1. CDR1 SGDLS and CDR2 YYNGEE come from the germline V gene. CDR3 length equals 17 residues. V dropped 3 bases and J dropped 2; count of bases not matched to a gene: 14. CDR3: CASSATRDSPRTYEQYF. The CDR3 DNA sequence: TGTGCCAGCAGCGCGACCCGGGACAGTCCTAGAACCTACGAGCAGTACTTC.

Concerning this clone: The junction does not match germline at one end; this may be a read error. V usage is TRBV6-5 and J usage is TRBJ1-6; no clear D gene. Germline CDR1 reads MNHEY; CDR2 reads SVGAGI. The length of the CDR3 is 14 residues. CDR3 residues: CASMEGPKADEFFF. The DNA for the CDR3 is TGTGCCAGCATGGAGGGCCCGAAGGCAGACGAATTCTTCTTT.

To note about this clone: Additional DNA sequences in this sample encode the identical CDR3. The V call is TRBV11-2, the J call TRBJ1-5; no reliable D call. Trimming took 3 bases from V and 1 from J, leaving 4 bases between them. The CDR3 has 13 residues. Germline assignment: CDR1 SGHAT and CDR2 FQNNGV. Written as DNA, the CDR3 is TGTGCCAGCAGCTTGGAGAGCAATCAGCCCCAGCATTTT. It translates to CASSLESNQPQHF.

This chain connects TRBV19 to TRBJ2-7; the match to TRBD2 covers 10 bases. V lost 3 bases to trimming and J lost 3 bases; unmatched junction nucleotides: 5. The length of the CDR3 is 15 residues. Looked up from germline, CDR1 is LNHDA and CDR2 is SQIVND (reference sequence). The CDR3 reads CASSISSGRVYEQYF. The CDR3 nucleotides read TGTGCCAGTAGTATCTCTAGCGGGAGAGTCTACGAGCAGTACTTC.

This clone was seen only once. The V gene is TRBV27, the J gene TRBJ1-1; no firm D call. V was pared by 4 bases and J by 4 bases, with 13 bases between. Per germline, CDR1 MNHEY and CDR2 SMNVEV (reference sequence). The CDR3 is 14 amino acids. The CDR3 spells CASSSTDGTTEAFF. The CDR3, as DNA: TGTGCCAGCAGTTCCACTGACGGCACCACTGAAGCTTTCTTT.

The chain couples TRBV19 to TRBJ1-2; D is ambiguous. Trimming removed 4 bases from V and 2 bases from J, with 23 bases in between. The length of the CDR3 is 18 residues. Per germline, CDR1 LNHDA and CDR2 SQIVND (reference sequence). CDR3 amino acids: CASSTQSSISQFNYGYTF. CDR3 DNA: TGTGCCAGTAGTACACAATCATCAATTTCACAATTCAACTATGGCTACACCTTC.

This sequence joins TRBV5-1 and TRBJ2-1, with 9 bases identical to TRBD2. V shed 0 bases and J 6 bases; nucleotides not matched to a gene: 4. The length of the CDR3 is 15 residues. Germline-derived CDR1 and CDR2 are SGHRS and YFSETQ. CDR3 sequence: CASSLVIAGVNEQFF. The DNA for the CDR3 is TGCGCCAGCAGCTTGGTAATAGCGGGAGTCAATGAGCAGTTCTTC.

The CDR3 bases are TGTGCATCAACAGGGGGTCCCTACGAGCAGTACTTC. Protein: CASTGGPYEQYF. This chain uses TRBV2 with TRBJ2-7; 8 nucleotides align to TRBD1. The CDR3 runs 12 residues. CDR1 is SNHLY, CDR2 FYNNEI, per germline. The whole variable domain, filled in from reference TRBV2 and TRBJ2-7, reads EPEVTQTPSHQVTQMGQEVILRCVPISNHLYFYWYRQILGQKVEFLVSFYNNEISEKSEIFDDQFSVERPDGSNFTLKIRSTKLEDSAMYFCASTGGPYEQYFGPGTRLTVT.